The 18 T cell receptor beta chains in this list originate from one sample, sequenced in a study of blood T cell repertoires in COVID-19. Here immunoSEQ multiplex PCR was the method, and the copy in TCRdb shows in-frame clones only, minus some. This table has tens of thousands of clones, about 91% appearing once. The sample taken for sequencing was peripheral blood. Source of these receptors: a man between 60 and 70 years old with active COVID-19.

V usage is TRBV3-1 (or the pseudogene TRBV3-2) and J usage is TRBJ2-1; tentative D call: TRBD2 (5 bases). Germline CDR1 reads LGHDT; CDR2 reads YNNKEL (reference sequence). V dropped 1 base and J dropped 7 bases, with 8 bases sitting between them. The CDR3 loop spans 13 amino acids. The CDR3 here is CASSQGTFNEQFF. The DNA for the CDR3 is TGTGCCAGCAGCCAAGGGACTTTTAATGAGCAGTTCTTC.

V gene TRBV4-3 combines with J gene TRBJ1-1, with D possibly being TRBD1 (6 bases). Trimming left V 0 bases short and J 7 bases short, with 12 bases between. Germline lookup yields CDR1 LGHNA and CDR2 YSLEER. CDR3 length: 14 amino acids. Here the CDR3 reads CASSQEGRGGEAFF. For the CDR3, the DNA is TGCGCCAGCAGCCAAGAGGGACGAGGGGGTGAAGCTTTCTTT.

V is TRBV7-2 and J is TRBJ2-7; D is unresolved. In germline, CDR1 is SGHTA, CDR2 FQGNSA. CDR3 size: 15 residues. V gave up 4 bases and J gave up 0 bases, with 13 bases separating them. The DNA of the CDR3 is TGTGCCAGCAGCTCTACCCCGACAATCTCCTACGAGCAGTACTTC. It yields the protein CASSSTPTISYEQYF.

In regard to this clone: A read error may account for a junction end that differs from germline. The gene calls are TRBV6-2 or TRBV6-3 and TRBJ2-4; 11 nucleotides align to TRBD1. This CDR3 has 12 residues. Germline CDR1 and CDR2: MNHEY and SVGEGT. CDR3 region: CASSTPGQGDAF. DNA of the CDR3: TGTGCCAGCAGTACTCCGGGACAGGGGGATGCCTTC.

This clone was detected only a few times. The chain couples TRBV10-3 to TRBJ1-5; 7 nucleotides agree with TRBD1. Germline values: CDR1 ENHRY, CDR2 SYGVKD. The CDR3 is 14 residues long. The trim removed 10 bases at V and 2 bases at J, leaving 8 bases unmatched. This CDR3 reads CASRRDSGNQPQHF. As DNA, the CDR3 is TGTGCCAGCCGCCGGGACAGCGGCAATCAGCCCCAGCATTTT.

V is TRBV14 and J is TRBJ1-2, with 10 bases identical to TRBD1. This CDR3 is built from 15 residues. Germline V gene data show CDR1 as SGHDN and CDR2 as FVKESK. The ends lost 3 bases at V and 6 bases at J; junction bases unmatched: 7. CDR3 bases: TGTGCCAGCAGCCATCAATACGGACAGGGGGATGGCTACACCTTC. This codes for CASSHQYGQGDGYTF.

The J gene is TRBJ1-1, the V gene TRBV6-5; 7 bases fit TRBD1. The junction had 4 bases not matched to a gene; V was cut back by 4 bases and J by 5 bases. CDR3 length: 13 amino acids. Germline CDR1 and CDR2: MNHEY and SVGAGI. CDR3 bases: TGTGCCAGCAGTTTCTTGGACAGGACTGAAGCTTTCTTT. It codes for CASSFLDRTEAFF.

The chain links TRBV24-1 to TRBJ2-2; no firm D call. The CDR3 totals 13 residues. The germline gives CDR1 KGHDR, CDR2 SFDVKD. With 5 bases removed from V and 6 bases from J, the gap between germline ends came to 9 bases. The CDR3 here is CATSGSSAGELFF. CDR3 DNA: TGTGCCACCAGTGGGTCTTCGGCCGGGGAGCTGTTTTTT.

The chain recombines TRBV12-2 with TRBJ2-3; no DNA check was done on the table's D call, TRBD1. TRBV12-2 represents a pseudogene. The CDR3 totals 18 residues. The CDR3 here is CASRFRQGNCTSTDTQYF. The CDR3 bases are TGTGCAAGTCGCTTCCGACAGGGTAACTGTACCAGCACAGATACGCAGTATTTT.

This chain links TRBV7-2 with TRBJ2-4; 14 positions agree with TRBD2. The germline CDR1 and CDR2 sequences are SGHTA and FQGNSA. This CDR3 is 18 amino acids long. Trimming at V came to 4 bases and at J to 2 bases, leaving 7 bases not matched to a gene. In DNA form, the CDR3 reads TGTGCCAGCAGCTCGCCGGGACTAGCGGGGGTTACCAAAAACATTCAGTACTTC. Translation: CASSSPGLAGVTKNIQYF.

The chain uses TRBV7-3 and TRBJ2-1; D perhaps matches TRBD2 (7 bases). Germline V gene data show CDR1 as SGHTA and CDR2 as FQGTGA. The CDR3 is made up of 16 amino acids. V lost 1 base and J lost 8, with 18 bases in between. The CDR3 sequence: CASSLSSTGGGDEQFF. The CDR3, as DNA: TGTGCCAGCAGCTTAAGTTCCACGGGGGGCGGCGATGAGCAGTTCTTC.

Here the CDR3 DNA reads TGTGCCAGCAGCTTGGGGGACAGGGGGCGGGGCTACACCTTC. Protein product: CASSLGDRGRGYTF. This chain joins TRBV5-4 and TRBJ1-2; 12 positions agree with TRBD1. Per germline, CDR1 SGHNT and CDR2 YYREEE (reference sequence). The CDR3 has 14 amino acids. V was clipped by 0 bases and J by 8 bases; unmatched bases: 2. Full variable domain (remainder filled in from reference TRBV5-4 and TRBJ1-2): ETGVTQSPTHLIKTRGQQVTLRCSSQSGHNTVSWYQQALGQGPQFIFQYYREEENGRGNFPPRFSGLQFPNYSSELNVNALELDDSALYLCASSLGDRGRGYTFGSGTRLTVV.

Only one count was recorded for this clone. The V and J genes are TRBV6-5 and TRBJ1-1, with D perhaps matching TRBD1 (5 bases). V was cut by 3 bases and J by 1 base, with 9 bases left in between. Germline V CDR1 and CDR2: MNHEY, SVGAGI. The CDR3 loop spans 14 amino acids. CDR3 loop: CASSYARENTEAFF. DNA for the CDR3: TGTGCCAGCAGTTATGCCAGGGAGAACACTGAAGCTTTCTTT.

In this sample, this clone turned up a few times. V and J are TRBV12-3 or TRBV12-4 and TRBJ2-3, with TRBD2 matching 7 bases. The CDR3 extends over 13 amino acids. Trimming at V came to 7 bases and at J to 6 bases, leaving 7 bases not matched to a gene. CDR3 residues: CASNPGAGDTQYF. The CDR3 DNA reads TGTGCCAGCAACCCGGGAGCGGGGGATACGCAGTATTTT.

The rearrangement links TRBV7-2 to TRBJ2-7; 7 bases map to TRBD2. Germline lookup yields CDR1 SGHTA and CDR2 FQGNSA. Trimming removed 5 bases from V and 5 bases from J; junction bases left unmatched: 6. The CDR3 contains 13 residues. The CDR3 region is CASSIEREDEQYF. DNA for the CDR3: TGTGCCAGCAGCATCGAGCGGGAAGACGAGCAGTACTTC.

The genes are TRBV19 and TRBJ2-2; unclear D gene. Looked up from germline, CDR1 is LNHDA and CDR2 is SQIVND (reference sequence). The CDR3 length is 14 residues. Trimming pared 3 bases from V and 0 bases from J, leaving 5 bases between. CDR3 bases: TGTGCCAGTAGTATCCCAACGAACACCGGGGAGCTGTTTTTT. As protein: CASSIPTNTGELFF.

This chain joins TRBV5-1 and TRBJ2-3; TRBD2 aligns across 15 bases. The germline V gene encodes CDR1 SGHRS and CDR2 YFSETQ. CDR3 length: 18 amino acids. V shed 4 bases and J 4 bases; nucleotides not matched to a gene: 10. CDR3 in amino acids: CASSGGGLAGGRADTQYF. The CDR3 DNA sequence: TGCGCCAGCAGCGGAGGAGGACTAGCGGGAGGGCGAGCAGATACGCAGTATTTT.

The table lists this clone with a count of one. The CDR3 spells CASSGGRGAFADTQYF. CDR3 nucleotide sequence: TGTGCCAGCAGCGGCGGCCGGGGGGCGTTTGCAGATACGCAGTATTTT. The chain carries TRBV5-5 and TRBJ2-3, with D maybe TRBD2 (7 bases). The V gene's germline CDR1 is SGHKS and CDR2 YYEKEE (reference sequence). CDR3 length: 16 residues. V lost 4 bases and J 4 bases, leaving 19 bases between the germline ends.